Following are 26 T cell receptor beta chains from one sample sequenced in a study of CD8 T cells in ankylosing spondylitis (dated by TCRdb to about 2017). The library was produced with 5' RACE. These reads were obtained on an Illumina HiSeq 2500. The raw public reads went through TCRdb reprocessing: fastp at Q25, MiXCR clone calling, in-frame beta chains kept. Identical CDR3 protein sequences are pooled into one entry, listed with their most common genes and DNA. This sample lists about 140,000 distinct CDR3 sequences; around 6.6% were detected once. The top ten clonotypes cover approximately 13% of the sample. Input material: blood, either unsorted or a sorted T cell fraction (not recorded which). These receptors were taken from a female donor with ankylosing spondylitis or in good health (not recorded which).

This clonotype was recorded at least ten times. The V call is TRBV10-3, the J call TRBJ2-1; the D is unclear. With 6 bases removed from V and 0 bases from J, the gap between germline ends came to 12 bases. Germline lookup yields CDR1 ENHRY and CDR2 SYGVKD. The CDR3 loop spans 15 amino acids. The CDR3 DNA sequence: TGTGCCATCAGCCTGGGCTCTAGCTCCTACAATGAGCAGTTCTTC. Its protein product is CAISLGSSSYNEQFF.

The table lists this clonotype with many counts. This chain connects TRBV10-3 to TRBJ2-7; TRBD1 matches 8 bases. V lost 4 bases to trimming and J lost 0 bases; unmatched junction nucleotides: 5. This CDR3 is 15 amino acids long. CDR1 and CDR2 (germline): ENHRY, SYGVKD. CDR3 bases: TGTGCCATCAGTGCCTTGGGACAGGACTCCTACGAGCAGTACTTC. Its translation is CAISALGQDSYEQYF.

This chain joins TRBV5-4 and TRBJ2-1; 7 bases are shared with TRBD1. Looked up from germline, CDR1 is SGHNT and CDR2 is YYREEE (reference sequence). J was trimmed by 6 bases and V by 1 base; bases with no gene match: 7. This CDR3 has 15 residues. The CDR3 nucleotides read TGTGCCAGCAGCTTGCTGCAGGGGGTAGGCAATGAGCAGTTCTTC. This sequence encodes CASSLLQGVGNEQFF.

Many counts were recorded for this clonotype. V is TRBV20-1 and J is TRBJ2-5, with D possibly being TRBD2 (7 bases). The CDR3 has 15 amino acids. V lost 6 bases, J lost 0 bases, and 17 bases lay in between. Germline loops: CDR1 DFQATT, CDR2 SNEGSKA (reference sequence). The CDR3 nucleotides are TGCAGTGCCACACAGGGACTAAATTACCAAGAGACCCAGTACTTC. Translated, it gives CSATQGLNYQETQYF.

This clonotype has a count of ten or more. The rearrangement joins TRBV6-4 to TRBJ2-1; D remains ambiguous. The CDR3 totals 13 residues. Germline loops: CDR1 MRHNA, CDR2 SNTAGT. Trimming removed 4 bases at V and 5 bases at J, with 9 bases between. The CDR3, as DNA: TGTGCCAGCAGTGGAGACTTGAACAATGAGCAGTTCTTC. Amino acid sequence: CASSGDLNNEQFF.

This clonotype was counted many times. This CDR3 is CARRSRTNEKLFF. DNA for the CDR3: TGTGCCCGGCGGTCACGAACTAATGAAAAACTGTTTTTT. The chain has TRBV30 and TRBJ1-4, with D unresolved. CDR1 is GTSNPN and CDR2 is SVGIG in the germline V gene (reference sequence). V lost 8 bases to trimming and J lost 1 base, with 11 bases between them. The CDR3 is 13 amino acids.

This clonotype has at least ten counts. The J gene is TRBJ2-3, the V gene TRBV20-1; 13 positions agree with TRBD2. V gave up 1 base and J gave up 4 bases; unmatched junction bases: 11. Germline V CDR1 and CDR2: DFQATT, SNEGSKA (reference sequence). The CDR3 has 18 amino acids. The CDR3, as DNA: TGCAGTGCTAGAGGGGCCTTGACTAGCGGGGGGCTCGCAGATACGCAGTATTTT. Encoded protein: CSARGALTSGGLADTQYF.

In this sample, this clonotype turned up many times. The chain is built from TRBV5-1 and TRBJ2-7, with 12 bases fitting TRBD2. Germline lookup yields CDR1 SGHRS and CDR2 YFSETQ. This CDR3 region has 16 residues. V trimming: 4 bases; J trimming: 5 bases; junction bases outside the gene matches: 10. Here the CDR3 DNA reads TGCGCCAGCAGCAACGGACTAGCGGGGTCCCAGGACGAGCAGTACTTC. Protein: CASSNGLAGSQDEQYF.

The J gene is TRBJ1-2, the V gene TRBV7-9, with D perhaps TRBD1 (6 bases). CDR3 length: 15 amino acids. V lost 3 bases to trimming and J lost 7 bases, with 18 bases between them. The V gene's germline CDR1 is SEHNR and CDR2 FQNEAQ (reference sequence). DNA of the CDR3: TGTGCCAGCAGCTTTGGGGACATCGGACGAGGTGGCTACACCTTC. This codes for CASSFGDIGRGGYTF.

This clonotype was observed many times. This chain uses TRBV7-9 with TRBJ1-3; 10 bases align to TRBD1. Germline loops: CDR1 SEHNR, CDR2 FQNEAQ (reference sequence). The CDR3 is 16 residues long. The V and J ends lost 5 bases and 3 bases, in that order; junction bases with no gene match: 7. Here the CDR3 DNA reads TGTGCCAGCAGCCAACGGACAGGGGGTATTGGAAACACCATATATTTT. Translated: CASSQRTGGIGNTIYF.

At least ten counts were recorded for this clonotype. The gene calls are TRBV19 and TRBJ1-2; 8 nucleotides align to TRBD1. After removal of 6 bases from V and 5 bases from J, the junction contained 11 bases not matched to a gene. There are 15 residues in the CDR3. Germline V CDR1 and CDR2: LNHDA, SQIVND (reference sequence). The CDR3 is CASRTTGTGPYGYTF. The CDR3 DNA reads TGTGCCAGTAGGACAACCGGGACAGGCCCTTATGGCTACACCTTC.

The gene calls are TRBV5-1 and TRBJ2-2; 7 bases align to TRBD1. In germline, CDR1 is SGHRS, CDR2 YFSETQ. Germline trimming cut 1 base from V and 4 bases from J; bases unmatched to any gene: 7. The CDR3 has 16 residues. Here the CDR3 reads CASSLSWTGLTGELFF. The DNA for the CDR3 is TGCGCCAGCAGCTTGAGTTGGACAGGACTCACCGGGGAGCTGTTTTTT.

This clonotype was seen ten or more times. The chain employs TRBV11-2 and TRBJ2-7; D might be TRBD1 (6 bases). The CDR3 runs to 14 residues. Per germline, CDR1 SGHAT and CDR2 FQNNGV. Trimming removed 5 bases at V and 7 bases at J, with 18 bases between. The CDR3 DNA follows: TGTGCCAGCAGCCGTTCTGGGGGCAGTTGGGAGCAGTACTTC. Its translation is CASSRSGGSWEQYF.

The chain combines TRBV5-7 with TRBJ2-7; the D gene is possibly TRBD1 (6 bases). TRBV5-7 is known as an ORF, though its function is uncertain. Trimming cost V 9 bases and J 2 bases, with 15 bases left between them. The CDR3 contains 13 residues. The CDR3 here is CAMSFGQPYEQYF. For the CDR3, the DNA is TGTGCCATGAGCTTCGGACAGCCCTACGAGCAGTACTTC.

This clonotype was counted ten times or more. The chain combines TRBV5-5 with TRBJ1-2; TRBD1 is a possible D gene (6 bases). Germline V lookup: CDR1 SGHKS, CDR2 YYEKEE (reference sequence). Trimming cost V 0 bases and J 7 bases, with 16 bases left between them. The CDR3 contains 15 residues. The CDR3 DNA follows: TGTGCCAGCAGCTTGGACAGAGGGGGGAAGAGTGGCTACACCTTC. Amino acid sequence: CASSLDRGGKSGYTF.

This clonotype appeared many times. CDR3 amino acids: CSARVQGRWSYNEQFF. For the CDR3, the DNA is TGCAGTGCTAGGGTACAGGGGCGATGGTCCTACAATGAGCAGTTCTTC. This chain joins TRBV20-1 and TRBJ2-1, with TRBD1 matching over 7 bases. V dropped 3 bases and J dropped 1; count of bases not matched to a gene: 9. There are 16 residues in the CDR3. In germline, CDR1 is DFQATT, CDR2 SNEGSKA (reference sequence).

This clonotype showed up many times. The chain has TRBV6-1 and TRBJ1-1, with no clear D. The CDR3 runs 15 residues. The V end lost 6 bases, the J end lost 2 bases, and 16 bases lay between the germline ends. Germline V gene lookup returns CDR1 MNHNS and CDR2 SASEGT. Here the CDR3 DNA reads TGTGCCAGCAGATCCCGGGCCGAGGGAAACACTGAAGCTTTCTTT. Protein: CASRSRAEGNTEAFF.

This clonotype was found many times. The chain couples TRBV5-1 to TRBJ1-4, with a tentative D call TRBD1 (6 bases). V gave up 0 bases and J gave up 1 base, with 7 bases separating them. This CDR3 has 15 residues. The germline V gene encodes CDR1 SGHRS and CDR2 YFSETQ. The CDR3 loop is CASSLARGTNEKLFF. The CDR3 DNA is TGCGCCAGCAGCTTGGCCAGGGGAACTAATGAAAAACTGTTTTTT.

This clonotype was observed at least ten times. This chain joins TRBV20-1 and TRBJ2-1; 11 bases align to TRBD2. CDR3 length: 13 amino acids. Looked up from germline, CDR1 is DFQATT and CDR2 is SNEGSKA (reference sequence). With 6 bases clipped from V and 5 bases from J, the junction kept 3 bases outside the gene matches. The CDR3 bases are TGCAGTGCCGTAGCGGGGGGGGACAATGAGCAGTTCTTC. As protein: CSAVAGGDNEQFF.

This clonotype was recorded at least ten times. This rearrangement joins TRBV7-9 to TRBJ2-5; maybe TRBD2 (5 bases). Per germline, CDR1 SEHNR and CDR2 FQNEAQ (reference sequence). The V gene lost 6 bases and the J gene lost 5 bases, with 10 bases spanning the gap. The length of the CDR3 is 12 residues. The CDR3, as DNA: TGTGCCAGCAGTGCGACGGGGGAGACCCAGTACTTC. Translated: CASSATGETQYF.

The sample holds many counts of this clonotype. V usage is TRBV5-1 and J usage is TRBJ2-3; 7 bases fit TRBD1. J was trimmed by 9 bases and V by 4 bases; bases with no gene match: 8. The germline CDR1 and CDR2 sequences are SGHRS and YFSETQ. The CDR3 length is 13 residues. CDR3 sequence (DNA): TGCGCCAGCAGCCCGACGGGACAGTGGACGCAGTATTTT. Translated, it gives CASSPTGQWTQYF.

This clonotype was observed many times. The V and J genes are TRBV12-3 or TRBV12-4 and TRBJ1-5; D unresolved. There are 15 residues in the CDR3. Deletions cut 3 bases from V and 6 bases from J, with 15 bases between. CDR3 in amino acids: CASSLRAGMRQPQHF. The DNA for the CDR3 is TGTGCCAGCAGTTTGAGGGCAGGAATGCGTCAGCCCCAGCATTTT.

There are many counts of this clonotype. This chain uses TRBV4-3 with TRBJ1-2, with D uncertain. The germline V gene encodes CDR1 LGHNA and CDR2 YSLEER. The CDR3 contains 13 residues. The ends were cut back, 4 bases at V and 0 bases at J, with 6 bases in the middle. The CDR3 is CASSPTANYGYTF. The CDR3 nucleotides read TGCGCCAGCAGCCCCACGGCTAACTATGGCTACACCTTC.

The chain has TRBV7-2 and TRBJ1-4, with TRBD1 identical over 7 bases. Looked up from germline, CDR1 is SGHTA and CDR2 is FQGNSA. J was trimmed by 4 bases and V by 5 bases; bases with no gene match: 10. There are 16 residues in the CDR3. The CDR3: CASSASGGRINEKLFF. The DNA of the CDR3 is TGTGCCAGCAGCGCCTCAGGGGGGCGTATTAATGAAAAACTGTTTTTT.

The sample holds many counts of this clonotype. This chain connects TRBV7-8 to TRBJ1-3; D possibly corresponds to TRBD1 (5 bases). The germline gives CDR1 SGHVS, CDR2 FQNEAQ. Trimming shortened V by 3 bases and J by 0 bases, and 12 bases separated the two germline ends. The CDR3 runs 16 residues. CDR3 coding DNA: TGTGCCAGCAGCTTCGGACAATCGCTCTCTGGAAACACCATATATTTT. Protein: CASSFGQSLSGNTIYF.

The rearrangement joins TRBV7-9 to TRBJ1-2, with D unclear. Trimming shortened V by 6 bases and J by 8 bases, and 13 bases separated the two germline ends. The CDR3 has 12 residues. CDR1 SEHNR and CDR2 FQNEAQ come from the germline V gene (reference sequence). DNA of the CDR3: TGTGCCAGCAGTCAAGAGGTGGTGGGCTACACCTTC. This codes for CASSQEVVGYTF. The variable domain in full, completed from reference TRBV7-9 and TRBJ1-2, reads DTGVSQNPRHKITKRGQNVTFRCDPISEHNRLYWYRQTLGQGPEFLTYFQNEAQLEKSRLLSDRFSAERPKGSFSTLEIQRTEQGDSAMYLCASSQEVVGYTFGSGTRLTVV.